This T cell receptor (beta chain) was recorded in a study of blood T cell repertoires in COVID-19. In the study overall: The United States, Italy and Spain were the sources of the acute and convalescent COVID-19 samples. From T cells, B-cell-depleted T cells, or PBMCs came the material, which was cDNA or gDNA.

In the source study's methods: Estimation of nucleated cell counts was performed using reference gene primer amplification. The method was immunoSEQ multiplex PCR; TCRdb's version includes in-frame clones alone and lacks a portion of them. V, J and clone size are taken as reported in that table, and D and trimming were inferred from the DNA itself. The data hold approximately 150,000 clones, with around 85% observed a single time. The CDR3 totals 11 residues. Germline loops: CDR1 MGHDK, CDR2 SYGVNS. The V gene lost 6 bases and the J gene lost 7 bases, with 9 bases spanning the gap. This chain connects TRBV25-1 to TRBJ1-1; D possibly corresponds to TRBD1 (6 bases). Material for sequencing was peripheral blood. The clonotype was recovered from a human donor in a cohort sampled during active COVID-19. CDR3 sequence reads: CASRGGDEAFF. The CDR3 DNA follows: TGTGCCAGCAGAGGGGGAGATGAAGCTTTCTTT.